This T cell receptor beta chain came from a study of control samples from healthy donors and cancer patients. V shed 4 bases and J shed 0 bases, with 13 bases lying between them. The V gene's germline CDR1 is SGHRS and CDR2 YFSETQ. The CDR3 covers 15 residues. Profiling relied on immunoSEQ multiplex PCR, and the TCRdb table lists in-frame clones only, not all of them. Found here are over 110,000 clones, 70% to 90% of them singletons; the top ten hold roughly 10%. The TCR comes from a woman aged 30 to 39 in good health. Source material: blood. V usage is TRBV5-1 and J usage is TRBJ1-1; D may be TRBD1 (5 bases). The CDR3 coding sequence is TGCGCCAGCAGCCCAGACGGGACTTTGAACACTGAAGCTTTCTTT. It yields the protein CASSPDGTLNTEAFF.